The clone carrying this T cell receptor (beta chain) has more than one count but fewer than ten. CDR3 length equals 13 residues. Trimming took 6 bases from V and 8 from J; bases not matched to a gene: 8. The germline gives CDR1 MRHNA, CDR2 SNTAGT. The sample belongs to a study of T cell repertoires in cytomegalovirus infection. Whole-study context: Public TCR beta signatures provided an indication of both CMV infection and a matching HLA type.

TCRdb redid the calling of the reads with MiXCR, one entry per CDR3 protein. The sample consists of about 490,000 distinct CDR3 sequences, approximately 26% of them appearing once. The chain combines TRBV6-4 with TRBJ1-2; 8 bases are shared with TRBD1. The source of this sequence is a human donor in good health (CMV status not recorded). Some clones in this sample may be carry-over from other donors' samples. Sequencing was performed on PBMCs. CDR3 region: CASSDTRQGGYTF. CDR3 coding DNA: TGTGCCAGCAGCGACACCCGACAGGGGGGCTACACCTTC.